This T cell receptor beta chain was retrieved from a study of CD8 T cells in ankylosing spondylitis. Whole-study findings and limits: It was reported that disease-linked clones were significantly enriched in matched ankylosing spondylitis synovial fluid. Disease-linked clones proved CD8+ and comparatively uncommon in peripheral blood.

Quantitative molecular-barcoded 5'-RACE generated the TCR beta libraries. TCRdb recomputed calls from the 5' RACE reads with MiXCR, one row per CDR3 protein. The repertoire includes some 200,000 distinct CDR3 sequences, around 13% of them detected once, and 16% sits in the top ten. On this clonotype: Its antigen is currently unknown.

The CDR3 runs to 14 residues. CDR1 KGHSH and CDR2 LQKENI come from the germline V gene. The J segment lost 5 bases and the V segment lost 3 bases, leaving 5 bases of the junction unmatched. This TCR was recovered from a male donor with ankylosing spondylitis or in good health (not recorded which). Sequenced material: blood, either unsorted or a sorted T cell fraction (not recorded which). This chain joins TRBV18 and TRBJ2-5, with 8 bases identical to TRBD1. As DNA, the CDR3 is TGTGCCAGCTCACCGGCAGGGGGCTGGGAGACCCAGTACTTC. Its protein product is CASSPAGGWETQYF.